A selection of T cell receptor beta chains follows, all from one sample in a study of shared clonotypes between healthy human individuals. Sequenced by immunoSEQ multiplex PCR; TCRdb stores in-frame clones only, minus some. The sample yields roughly 1.5 million clones, 95% to 99% seen once. Sequenced: naive CD4+ T cells sorted from blood. These TCRs come from a man younger than 40 in good health. Both conserved end residues are part of each CDR3. The D gene is left open where the match is weak. The size entry is marked missing in some rows and otherwise reads once, few, many or a size class.

clone size	CDR3 length	V gene	D gene	J gene	CDR3 protein	CDR3 DNA
-	15	TRBV5-4	-	TRBJ1-2	CASSVNPQINYGYTF	TGTGCCAGCAGCGTCAACCCACAGATTAACTATGGCTACACCTTC
-	16	TRBV21-1	-	TRBJ2-2	CASSKLGLANPGELFF	TGTGCCAGCAGCAAACTGGGACTAGCCAATCCCGGGGAGCTGTTTTTT
-	15	TRBV5-1	-	TRBJ2-2	CASSLTLTNTGELFF	TGCGCCAGCAGCTTGACTTTGACTAACACCGGGGAGCTGTTTTTT
-	16	TRBV18	-	TRBJ2-7	CASSPATGLTTYEQYF	TGTGCCAGCTCACCAGCGACAGGACTTACTACCTACGAGCAGTACTTC
-	20	TRBV10-3	TRBD2	TRBJ2-1	CAISEFRDRALETSGGEQFF	TGTGCCATCAGTGAGTTTAGGGACAGGGCCCTCGAGACTAGCGGGGGGGAGCAGTTCTTC
-	15	TRBV28	TRBD2	TRBJ2-7	CASSRLAARSYEQYF	TGTGCCAGCAGTCGACTAGCGGCTAGGTCCTACGAGCAGTACTTC
-	20	TRBV27	TRBD2	TRBJ2-1	CASMNTLGLAGDPPYNEQFF	TGTGCCAGCATGAATACCCTCGGACTAGCGGGGGACCCACCCTACAATGAGCAGTTCTTC
-	14	TRBV7-6	TRBD2	TRBJ2-1	CASSPGLAGSMQFF	TGTGCCAGCAGCCCCGGGCTAGCGGGGAGTATGCAGTTCTTC
-	11	TRBV6-5	-	TRBJ2-5	CASSFLETQYF	TGTGCCAGCAGTTTTTTAGAGACCCAGTACTTC
-	14	TRBV7-8	-	TRBJ1-1	CASSPGGQYTEAFF	TGTGCCAGCAGCCCGGGAGGGCAATACACTGAAGCTTTCTTT
-	16	TRBV28	TRBD2	TRBJ2-1	CASSLPSGSSYNEQFF	TGTGCCAGCAGTCTACCTAGCGGAAGCTCCTACAATGAGCAGTTCTTC
-	16	TRBV27	TRBD1	TRBJ2-3	CASSLLRTGGTDTQYF	TGTGCCAGCAGTTTACTACGGACAGGGGGCACAGATACGCAGTATTTT
once	16	TRBV7-2	TRBD1	TRBJ1-5	CASSLLTGANNQPQHF	TGTGCCAGCAGCCTATTGACAGGGGCGAACAATCAGCCCCAGCATTTT
-	15	TRBV19	-	TRBJ2-3	CASSPQTPPTDTQYF	TGTGCCAGTAGTCCACAGACACCGCCCACAGATACGCAGTATTTT
-	15	TRBV9	-	TRBJ2-2	CASSATQRVTGELFF	TGTGCCAGCAGCGCGACACAGCGGGTTACCGGGGAGCTGTTTTTT
-	15	TRBV5-4	-	TRBJ1-2	CASSLAKQGPYGYTF	TGTGCCAGCAGCTTGGCCAAACAGGGCCCCTATGGCTACACCTTC
-	16	TRBV25-1	TRBD2	TRBJ2-1	CASRGGLDPFSNEQFF	TGTGCCAGCAGAGGCGGACTAGATCCTTTTTCCAATGAGCAGTTCTTC
-	11	TRBV29-1	-	TRBJ2-5	CSVGLWETQYF	TGCAGCGTCGGGTTGTGGGAGACCCAGTACTTC
-	14	TRBV9	-	TRBJ2-7	CASSYEEFTYEQYF	TGTGCCAGCAGCTATGAAGAGTTTACCTACGAGCAGTACTTC
-	13	TRBV27	-	TRBJ1-1	CASQGLMNTEAFF	TGTGCCAGTCAGGGGCTCATGAACACTGAAGCTTTCTTT
-	14	TRBV5-4	TRBD1	TRBJ2-7	CASSHGQGRYEQYF	TGTGCCAGCAGCCACGGACAGGGGAGGTACGAGCAGTACTTC
-	12	TRBV10-3	-	TRBJ1-1	CAISERDTEAFF	TGTGCCATCAGCGAGCGGGACACTGAAGCTTTCTTT
once	14	TRBV5-4	-	TRBJ2-2	CASSSVGETGELFF	TGTGCCAGCAGCTCGGTCGGGGAAACCGGGGAGCTGTTTTTT
-	15	TRBV28	TRBD2	TRBJ2-7	CASSLAGLAGYEQYF	TGTGCCAGCAGTCTCGCGGGACTAGCGGGTTACGAGCAGTACTTC
-	18	TRBV9	-	TRBJ2-2	CASSADNRGMWDTGELFF	TGTGCCAGCAGCGCGGATAATCGGGGTATGTGGGACACCGGGGAGCTGTTTTTT
-	16	TRBV10-3	-	TRBJ2-5	CASNGGPGGRQETQYF	TGTGCCAGCAACGGGGGCCCAGGGGGGCGGCAAGAGACCCAGTACTTC
-	14	TRBV5-5	TRBD1	TRBJ2-7	CASSLTGGRDEQYF	TGTGCCAGCAGCTTGACAGGGGGCCGCGACGAGCAGTACTTC
-	16	TRBV11-3	TRBD2	TRBJ2-7	CASSRLAGGPQYEQYF	TGTGCCAGCAGCCGACTAGCGGGAGGGCCACAATACGAGCAGTACTTC
-	16	TRBV5-1	-	TRBJ1-2	CASSPRTPDANYGYTF	TGCGCCAGCAGCCCTCGAACGCCCGATGCTAACTATGGCTACACCTTC
-	18	TRBV18	TRBD2	TRBJ2-1	CASSPLGGSLQGNNEQFF	TGTGCCAGCTCACCGCTGGGCGGGAGTCTGCAGGGAAACAATGAGCAGTTCTTC
-	13	TRBV7-9	-	TRBJ1-1	CASSSQSPTEAFF	TGTGCCAGCAGCTCCCAAAGCCCCACTGAAGCTTTCTTT
once	16	TRBV25-1	-	TRBJ2-5	CASSELGRGWRETQYF	TGTGCCAGCAGTGAATTAGGCAGGGGCTGGAGAGAGACCCAGTACTTC
-	14	TRBV7-9	-	TRBJ2-1	CASSLLTWGNEQFF	TGTGCCAGCAGCTTATTAACCTGGGGTAATGAGCAGTTCTTC
-	14	TRBV2	TRBD1	TRBJ1-1	CASSFDRVNTEAFF	TGTGCCAGCAGTTTCGACAGGGTGAACACTGAAGCTTTCTTT
-	13	TRBV5-1	-	TRBJ2-7	CASSLVADYEQYF	TGCGCCAGCAGCCTCGTCGCGGACTACGAGCAGTACTTC
-	13	TRBV10-2	TRBD1	TRBJ1-5	CASSDRGDQPQHF	TGCGCCAGCAGTGACAGGGGGGATCAGCCCCAGCATTTT
-	13	TRBV27	-	TRBJ2-7	CASSSLTGSEQYF	TGTGCCAGCAGTTCCTTAACAGGGAGCGAGCAGTACTTC
-	13	TRBV5-4	-	TRBJ2-1	CASSDARNNEQFF	TGTGCCAGCAGCGATGCTAGAAACAATGAGCAGTTCTTC